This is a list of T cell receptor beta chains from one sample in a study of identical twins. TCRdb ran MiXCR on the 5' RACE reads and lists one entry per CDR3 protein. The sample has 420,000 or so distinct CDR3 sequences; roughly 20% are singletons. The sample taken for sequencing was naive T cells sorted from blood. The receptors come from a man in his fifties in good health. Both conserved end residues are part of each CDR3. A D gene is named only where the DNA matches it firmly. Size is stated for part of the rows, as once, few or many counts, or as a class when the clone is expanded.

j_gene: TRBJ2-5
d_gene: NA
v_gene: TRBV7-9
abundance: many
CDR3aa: CASSPWTGEETQYF
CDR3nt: TGTGCCAGCAGTCCCTGGACGGGGGAAGAGACCCAGTACTTC

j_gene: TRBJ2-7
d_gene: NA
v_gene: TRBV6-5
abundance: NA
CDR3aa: CASSYSLSGSSYEQYF
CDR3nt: TGTGCCAGCAGTTACTCTTTGAGCGGTAGCTCCTACGAGCAGTACTTC

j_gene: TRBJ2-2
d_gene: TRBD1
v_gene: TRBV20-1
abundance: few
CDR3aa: CSAREWGRGTGELFF
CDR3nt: TGCAGTGCTAGAGAGTGGGGCAGGGGGACCGGGGAGCTGTTTTTT

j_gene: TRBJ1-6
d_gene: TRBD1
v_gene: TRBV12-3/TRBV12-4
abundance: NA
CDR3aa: CASSPQTGGGGSPLHF
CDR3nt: TGTGCCAGCAGTCCCCAAACAGGGGGCGGGGGATCACCCCTCCACTTT

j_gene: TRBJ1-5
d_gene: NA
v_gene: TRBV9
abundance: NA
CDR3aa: CASSESPDQPQHF
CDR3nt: TGTGCCAGCAGCGAGAGCCCCGATCAGCCCCAGCATTTT

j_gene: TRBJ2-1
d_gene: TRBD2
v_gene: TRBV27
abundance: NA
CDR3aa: CASSSQIPAGRGLHNEQFF
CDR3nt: TGTGCCAGCAGTTCGCAAATCCCCGCGGGGCGGGGACTACACAATGAGCAGTTCTTC

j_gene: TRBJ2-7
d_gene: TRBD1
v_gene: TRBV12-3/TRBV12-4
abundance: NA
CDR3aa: CASSTGVTYEQYF
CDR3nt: TGTGCCAGCAGTACAGGGGTAACCTACGAGCAGTACTTC

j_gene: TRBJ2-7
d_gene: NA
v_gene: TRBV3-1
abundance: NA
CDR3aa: CASSQEDVMEPEQYF
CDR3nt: TGTGCCAGCAGCCAAGAGGACGTTATGGAACCCGAGCAGTACTTC

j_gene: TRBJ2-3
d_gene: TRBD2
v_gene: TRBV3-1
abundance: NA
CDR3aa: CASSHHQLAGVTDTQYF
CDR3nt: TGTGCCAGCAGCCATCACCAGCTAGCGGGAGTCACAGATACGCAGTATTTT

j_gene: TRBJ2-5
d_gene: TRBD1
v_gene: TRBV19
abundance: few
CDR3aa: CASSEGTGGETQYF
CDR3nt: TGTGCCAGTAGTGAAGGGACAGGGGGAGAGACCCAGTACTTC

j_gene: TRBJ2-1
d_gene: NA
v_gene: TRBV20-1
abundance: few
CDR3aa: CSATPSNHNEQFF
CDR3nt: TGCAGTGCTACCCCTAGCAACCACAATGAGCAGTTCTTC

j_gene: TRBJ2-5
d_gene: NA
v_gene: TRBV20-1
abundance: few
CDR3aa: CSASLVKRRETQYF
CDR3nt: TGCAGTGCTAGCTTGGTAAAGCGTCGAGAGACCCAGTACTTC

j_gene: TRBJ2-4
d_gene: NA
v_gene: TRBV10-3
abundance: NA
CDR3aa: CAISESSMGGTVKNIQYF
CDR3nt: TGTGCCATCAGTGAGTCGTCAATGGGGGGGACAGTAAAAAACATTCAGTACTTC

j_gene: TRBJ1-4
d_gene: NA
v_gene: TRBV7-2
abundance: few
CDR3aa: CASSLGRSPATNEKLFF
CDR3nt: TGTGCCAGCAGCTTGGGGCGAAGCCCTGCAACTAATGAAAAACTGTTTTTT

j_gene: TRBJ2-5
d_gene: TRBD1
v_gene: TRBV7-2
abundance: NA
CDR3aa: CASSYRTGKSETQYF
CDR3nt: TGTGCCAGCAGCTACCGGACAGGGAAATCAGAGACCCAGTACTTC